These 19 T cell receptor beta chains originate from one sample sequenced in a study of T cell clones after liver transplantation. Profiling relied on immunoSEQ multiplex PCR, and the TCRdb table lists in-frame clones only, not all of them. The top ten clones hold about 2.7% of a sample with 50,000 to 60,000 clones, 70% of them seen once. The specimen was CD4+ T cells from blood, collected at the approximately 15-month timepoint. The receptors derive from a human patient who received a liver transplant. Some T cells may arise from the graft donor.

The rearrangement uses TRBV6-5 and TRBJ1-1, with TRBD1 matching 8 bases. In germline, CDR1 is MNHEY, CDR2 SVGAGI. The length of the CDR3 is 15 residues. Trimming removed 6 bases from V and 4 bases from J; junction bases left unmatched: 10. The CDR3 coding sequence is TGTGCCAGCAGGCAAATGACGACAGGGGCCACTGAAGCTTTCTTT. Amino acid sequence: CASRQMTTGATEAFF.

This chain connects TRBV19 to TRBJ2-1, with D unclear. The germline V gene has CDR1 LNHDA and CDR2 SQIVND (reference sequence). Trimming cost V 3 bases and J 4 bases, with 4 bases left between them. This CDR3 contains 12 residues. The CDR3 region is CASSIRYNEQFF. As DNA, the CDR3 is TGTGCCAGTAGTATCCGGTACAATGAGCAGTTCTTC. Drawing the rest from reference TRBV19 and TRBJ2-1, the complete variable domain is DGGITQSPKYLFRKEGQNVTLSCEQNLNHDAMYWYRQDPGQGLRLIYYSQIVNDFQKGDIAEGYSVSREKKESFPLTVTSAQKNPTAFYLCASSIRYNEQFFGPGTRLTVL.

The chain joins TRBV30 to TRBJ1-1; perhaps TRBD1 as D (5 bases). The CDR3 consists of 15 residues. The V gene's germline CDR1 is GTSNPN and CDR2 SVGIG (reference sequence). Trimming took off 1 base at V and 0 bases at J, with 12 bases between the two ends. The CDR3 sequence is CAWSAGTAMNTEAFF. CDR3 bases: TGTGCCTGGAGTGCCGGGACTGCGATGAACACTGAAGCTTTCTTT.

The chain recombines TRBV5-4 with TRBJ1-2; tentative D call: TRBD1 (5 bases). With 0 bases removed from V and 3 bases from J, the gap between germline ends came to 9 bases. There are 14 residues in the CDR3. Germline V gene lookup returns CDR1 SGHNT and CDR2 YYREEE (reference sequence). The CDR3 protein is CASSLARGDYGYTF. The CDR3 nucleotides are TGTGCCAGCAGCTTGGCCCGAGGGGACTATGGCTACACCTTC.

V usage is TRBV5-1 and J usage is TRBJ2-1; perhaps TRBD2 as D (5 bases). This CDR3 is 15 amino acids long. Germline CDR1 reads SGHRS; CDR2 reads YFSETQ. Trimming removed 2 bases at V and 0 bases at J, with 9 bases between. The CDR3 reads CASSLGGISYNEQFF. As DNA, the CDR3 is TGCGCCAGCAGCTTAGGAGGAATCTCCTACAATGAGCAGTTCTTC. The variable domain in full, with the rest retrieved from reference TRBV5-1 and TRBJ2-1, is KAGVTQTPRYLIKTRGQQVTLSCSPISGHRSVSWYQQTPGQGLQFLFEYFSETQRNKGNFPGRFSGRQFSNSRSEMNVSTLELGDSALYLCASSLGGISYNEQFFGPGTRLTVL.

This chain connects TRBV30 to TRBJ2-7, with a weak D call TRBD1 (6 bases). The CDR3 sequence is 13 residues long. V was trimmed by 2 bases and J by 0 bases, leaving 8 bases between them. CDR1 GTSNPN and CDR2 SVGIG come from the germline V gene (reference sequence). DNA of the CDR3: TGTGCCTGGAGTCAGGGGTACTCCTACGAGCAGTACTTC. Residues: CAWSQGYSYEQYF. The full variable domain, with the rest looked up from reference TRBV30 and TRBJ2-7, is SQTIHQWPATLVQPVGSPLSLECTVEGTSNPNLYWYRQAAGRGLQLLFYSVGIGQISSEVPQNLSASRPQDRQFILSSKKLLLSDSGFYLCAWSQGYSYEQYFGPGTRLTVT.

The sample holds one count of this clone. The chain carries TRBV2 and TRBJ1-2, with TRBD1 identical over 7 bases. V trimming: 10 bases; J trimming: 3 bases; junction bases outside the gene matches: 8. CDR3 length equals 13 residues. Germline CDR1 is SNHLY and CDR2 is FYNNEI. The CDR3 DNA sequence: TGTGCCACCGAGACAGGGAATGACTATGGCTACACCTTC. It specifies CATETGNDYGYTF.

Here the CDR3 reads CASSLGSALGEKLFF. The CDR3 nucleotides read TGCGCCAGCAGCTTGGGGTCGGCTTTGGGCGAAAAACTGTTTTTT. The chain uses TRBV5-1 and TRBJ1-4; D not resolved. There are 15 residues in the CDR3. Germline CDR1 is SGHRS and CDR2 is YFSETQ. Trimming cost V 0 bases and J 8 bases, with 14 bases left between them.

In DNA form, the CDR3 reads TGTGCCAGCAGCCAAGAACGGGACAGGGGGGTGTTGGCCCTCCACTTT. It translates to CASSQERDRGVLALHF. The rearrangement links TRBV14 to TRBJ1-6, with 11 positions matching TRBD1. The germline CDR1 and CDR2 sequences are SGHDN and FVKESK. With V trimmed by 0 bases and J by 14 bases, 9 bases remained unmatched. This CDR3 spans 16 amino acids.

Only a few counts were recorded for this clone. CDR3 in DNA: TGTGCCAGTAGACTAGCGGGAGGGCCGACAGGGGAGGATGAGCAGTTCTTC. Protein product: CASRLAGGPTGEDEQFF. This chain links TRBV19 with TRBJ2-1; 13 positions agree with TRBD2. Germline V gene data show CDR1 as LNHDA and CDR2 as SQIVND (reference sequence). With V trimmed by 6 bases and J by 8 bases, 13 bases remained unmatched. The CDR3 runs 17 residues.

The CDR3 region is CAWRAGELFF. DNA for the CDR3: TGTGCCTGGAGAGCCGGGGAGCTGTTTTTT. This rearrangement joins TRBV30 to TRBJ2-2; D unresolved. CDR3 length: 10 residues. V gave up 3 bases and J gave up 6 bases, with 2 bases separating them. CDR1 GTSNPN and CDR2 SVGIG come from the germline V gene (reference sequence).

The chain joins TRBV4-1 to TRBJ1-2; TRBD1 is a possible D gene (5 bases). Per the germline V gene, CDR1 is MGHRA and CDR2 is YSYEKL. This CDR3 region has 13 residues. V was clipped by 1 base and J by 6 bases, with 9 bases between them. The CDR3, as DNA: TGCGCCAGCAGCCAAGGGGGCTTAAATGGCTACACCTTC. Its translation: CASSQGGLNGYTF.

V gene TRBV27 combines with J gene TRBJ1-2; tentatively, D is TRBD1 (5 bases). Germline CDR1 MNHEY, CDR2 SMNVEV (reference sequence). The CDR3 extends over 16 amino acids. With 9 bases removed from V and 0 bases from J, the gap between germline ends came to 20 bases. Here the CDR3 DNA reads TGTGCCAGTCCAGGGTGGGGTGTGGGTTCTAACTATGGCTACACCTTC. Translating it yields CASPGWGVGSNYGYTF.

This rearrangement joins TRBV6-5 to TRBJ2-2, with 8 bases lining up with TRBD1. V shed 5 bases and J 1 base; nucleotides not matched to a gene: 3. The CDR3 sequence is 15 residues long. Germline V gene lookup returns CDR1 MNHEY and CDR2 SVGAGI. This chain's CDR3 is CASSRTGWNTGELFF. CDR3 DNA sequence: TGTGCCAGCAGTAGGACAGGGTGGAACACCGGGGAGCTGTTTTTT.

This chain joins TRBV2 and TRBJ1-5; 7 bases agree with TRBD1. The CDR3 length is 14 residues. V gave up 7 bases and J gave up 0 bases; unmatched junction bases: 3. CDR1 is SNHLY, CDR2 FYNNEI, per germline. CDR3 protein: CASTWDSSNQPQHF. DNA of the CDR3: TGTGCCAGCACCTGGGACAGTAGCAATCAGCCCCAGCATTTT.

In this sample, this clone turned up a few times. CDR3 loop: CSVDWTGGNEKLFF. As DNA, the CDR3 is TGCAGCGTCGATTGGACAGGAGGGAATGAAAAACTGTTTTTT. V is TRBV29-1 and J is TRBJ1-4; 7 bases map to TRBD1. Germline lookup yields CDR1 SQVTM and CDR2 ANQGSEA. CDR3 length: 14 amino acids. Trimming at V came to 6 bases and at J to 5 bases, leaving 9 bases not matched to a gene.

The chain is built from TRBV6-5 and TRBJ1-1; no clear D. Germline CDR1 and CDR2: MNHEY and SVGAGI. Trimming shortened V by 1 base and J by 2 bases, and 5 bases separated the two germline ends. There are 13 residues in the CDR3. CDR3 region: CASSYFDNTEAFF. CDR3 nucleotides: TGTGCCAGCAGTTACTTTGACAACACTGAAGCTTTCTTT.

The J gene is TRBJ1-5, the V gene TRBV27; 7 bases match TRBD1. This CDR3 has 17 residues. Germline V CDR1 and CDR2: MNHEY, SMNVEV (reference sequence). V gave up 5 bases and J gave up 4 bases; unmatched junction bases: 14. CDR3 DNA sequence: TGTGCCAGCAGTCTCCTCCCCACAGGGGAGGGAAATCAGCCCCAGCATTTT. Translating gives CASSLLPTGEGNQPQHF.

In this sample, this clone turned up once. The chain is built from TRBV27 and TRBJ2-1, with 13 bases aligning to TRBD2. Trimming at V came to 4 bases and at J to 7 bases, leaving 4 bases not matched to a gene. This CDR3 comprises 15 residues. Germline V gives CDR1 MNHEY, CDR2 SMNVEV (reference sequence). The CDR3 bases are TGTGCCAGCAGTTCCCCACTAGCGGGGGGGAATGAGCAGTTCTTC. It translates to CASSSPLAGGNEQFF.